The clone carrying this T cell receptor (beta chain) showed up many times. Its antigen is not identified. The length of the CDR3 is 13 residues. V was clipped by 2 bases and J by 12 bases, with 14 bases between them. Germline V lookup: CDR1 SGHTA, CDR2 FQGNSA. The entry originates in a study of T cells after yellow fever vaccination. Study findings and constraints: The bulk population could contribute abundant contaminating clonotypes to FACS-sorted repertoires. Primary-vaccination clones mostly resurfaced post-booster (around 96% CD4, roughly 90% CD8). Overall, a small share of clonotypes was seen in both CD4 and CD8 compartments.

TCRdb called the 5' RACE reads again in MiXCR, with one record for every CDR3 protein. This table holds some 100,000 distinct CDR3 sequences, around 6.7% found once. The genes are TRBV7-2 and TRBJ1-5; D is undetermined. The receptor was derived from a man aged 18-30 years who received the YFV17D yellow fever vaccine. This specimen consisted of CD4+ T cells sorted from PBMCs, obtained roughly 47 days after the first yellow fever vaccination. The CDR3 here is CASSLMGSQGQHF. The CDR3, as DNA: TGTGCCAGCAGCTTAATGGGGTCCCAAGGCCAGCATTTT.